This entry lists 30 T cell receptor beta chains sequenced from one sample in a study of CD8 T cells in Susac syndrome. Random hexamers were used to reverse transcribe an amount of roughly 0.45 to 1 ug RNA. TCRdb independently ran MiXCR on the immunoSEQ multiplex PCR reads; one entry per CDR3 protein. The sample records approximately 160,000 distinct CDR3 sequences, about 96% being singletons. The sequenced sample was CD4+ T cells from PBMCs. The receptor set was obtained from a human donor with Susac syndrome.

This clonotype was detected once. The genes are TRBV29-1 and TRBJ1-2, with D maybe TRBD1 (5 bases). V was clipped by 6 bases and J by 4 bases, with 12 bases between them. Germline values: CDR1 SQVTM, CDR2 ANQGSEA. This CDR3 comprises 12 residues. This CDR3 is CSVRGGLYGYTF. The CDR3 DNA reads as TGCAGCGTCCGGGGCGGCCTCTATGGCTACACCTTC.

This chain connects TRBV5-6 to TRBJ2-7; 7 bases fit TRBD1. CDR1 and CDR2 (germline): SGHDT, YYEEEE. Germline trimming cut 0 bases from V and 5 bases from J; bases unmatched to any gene: 5. CDR3 length equals 14 residues. This CDR3 is CASSLGQGINEQYF. Here the CDR3 DNA reads TGTGCCAGCAGCTTGGGACAGGGTATCAACGAGCAGTACTTC.

This rearrangement joins TRBV6-2 or TRBV6-3 to TRBJ2-2; maybe TRBD1 (5 bases). The CDR3 has 11 residues. Looked up from germline, CDR1 is MNHEY and CDR2 is SVGEGT. The CDR3 reads CVAGNPGELFF. DNA of the CDR3: TGTGTCGCAGGGAATCCCGGGGAGCTGTTTTTT.

This clonotype occurred a few times. The chain links TRBV3-1 to TRBJ2-6; D unclear. The CDR3 spans 15 residues. V was shortened by 1 base and J by 2 bases, with 6 bases between the two germline ends. Germline CDR1 and CDR2: LGHDT and YNNKEL (reference sequence). CDR3 bases: TGTGCCAGCAGCCAAGGTCTTCCTGGGGCCAACGTCCTGACTTTC. As protein: CASSQGLPGANVLTF.

The V and J genes are TRBV27 and TRBJ1-5; D ambiguous. Per germline, CDR1 MNHEY and CDR2 SMNVEV (reference sequence). Trimming took 3 bases from V and 0 from J, leaving 6 bases between them. This CDR3 has 14 residues. The CDR3 nucleotides read TGTGCCAGCAGTTTGGTGGGTAGCAATCAGCCCCAGCATTTT. This gives the protein CASSLVGSNQPQHF.

This chain joins TRBV20-1 and TRBJ1-5, with 11 bases that match TRBD1. Germline V CDR1 and CDR2: DFQATT, SNEGSKA (reference sequence). CDR3 length: 18 amino acids. The V and J ends lost 3 bases and 2 bases, in that order; junction bases with no gene match: 12. CDR3 in DNA: TGCAGTGCTAGGGACCGGGACAGGGGGAATATAGGCAATCAGCCCCAGCATTTT. This sequence encodes CSARDRDRGNIGNQPQHF.

The genes are TRBV6-2 or TRBV6-3 and TRBJ1-5, with D unclear. V was cut by 6 bases and J by 7 bases, with 10 bases left in between. Germline CDR1 is MNHEY and CDR2 is SVGEGT. This CDR3 is built from 12 residues. Written as DNA, the CDR3 is TGTGCCAGCAGCCGTCCTCCCCAGCCCCAGCATTTT. Amino acids: CASSRPPQPQHF.

This chain connects TRBV29-1 to TRBJ2-1, with 13 bases matching TRBD2. Trimming removed 6 bases from V and 5 bases from J; junction bases left unmatched: 4. There are 14 residues in the CDR3. Germline CDR1 and CDR2: SQVTM and ANQGSEA. DNA for the CDR3: TGCAGCGTCCGGACTAGCGGGAGAAACAATGAGCAGTTCTTC. It translates to CSVRTSGRNNEQFF.

In this sample, this clonotype turned up once. The chain links TRBV7-9 to TRBJ2-6; possibly TRBD2 for D (5 bases). The V gene's germline CDR1 is SEHNR and CDR2 FQNEAQ (reference sequence). The CDR3 length is 15 residues. Trimming pared 5 bases from V and 2 bases from J, leaving 10 bases between. For the CDR3, the DNA is TGTGCCAGCAGCCATAAGGGAGCTGGGGCCAACGTCCTGACTTTC. Encoded protein: CASSHKGAGANVLTF. The full variable domain, in which reference TRBV7-9 and TRBJ2-6 provide the parts outside the CDR3, is DTGVSQNPRHKITKRGQNVTFRCDPISEHNRLYWYRQTLGQGPEFLTYFQNEAQLEKSRLLSDRFSAERPKGSFSTLEIQRTEQGDSAMYLCASSHKGAGANVLTFGAGSRLTVL.

As DNA, the CDR3 is TGTGCCAGCACTGATTCGACAGCTGGCATTCAGTACTTC. As protein: CASTDSTAGIQYF. This chain uses TRBV2 with TRBJ2-4, with a weak D call TRBD1 (5 bases). The CDR3 covers 13 residues. Per the germline V gene, CDR1 is SNHLY and CDR2 is FYNNEI. V lost 7 bases to trimming and J lost 9 bases, with 16 bases between them.

The chain has TRBV9 and TRBJ2-7, with D unclear. Looked up from germline, CDR1 is SGDLS and CDR2 is YYNGEE. V was trimmed by 6 bases and J by 4 bases, leaving 11 bases between them. The CDR3 consists of 12 residues. The DNA of the CDR3 is TGTGCCAGCATCCGAACAGAGTACGAGCAGTACTTC. Translated: CASIRTEYEQYF.

The rearrangement uses TRBV24-1 and TRBJ2-2; 7 bases are a match to TRBD1. V shed 10 bases, J shed 3 bases, and the junction held 7 bases outside the gene matches. The germline gives CDR1 KGHDR, CDR2 SFDVKD. The CDR3 has 14 amino acids. The CDR3 protein is CATADDRDTGELFF. CDR3 nucleotide sequence: TGTGCCACGGCCGATGACAGGGACACCGGGGAGCTGTTTTTT.

This chain uses TRBV20-1 with TRBJ2-3; maybe TRBD2 (6 bases). The ends were cut back, 5 bases at V and 0 bases at J, with 21 bases in the middle. Germline values: CDR1 DFQATT, CDR2 SNEGSKA (reference sequence). The CDR3 is made up of 17 amino acids. As DNA, the CDR3 is TGCAGTGCTTCACCCCGGGGACTCGGAAGGAGCACAGATACGCAGTATTTT. Protein sequence: CSASPRGLGRSTDTQYF.

V is TRBV29-1 and J is TRBJ1-1, with D uncertain. The CDR3 runs 12 residues. V lost 5 bases and J 0 bases, leaving 7 bases between the germline ends. Germline loops: CDR1 SQVTM, CDR2 ANQGSEA. CDR3 nucleotide sequence: TGCAGCGTTCAAAAAATGAACACTGAAGCTTTCTTT. It codes for CSVQKMNTEAFF.

This clonotype was seen only a few times. The J gene is TRBJ1-3, the V gene TRBV29-1; no clear D gene. Germline V gives CDR1 SQVTM, CDR2 ANQGSEA. The CDR3 runs to 11 residues. The germline V and J ends were trimmed by 4 bases and 4 bases, with 5 bases remaining between them. CDR3 nucleotide sequence: TGCAGCGTTGTATCCGGAAACACCATATATTTT. Protein product: CSVVSGNTIYF.

CDR3 sequence: CASSRRAERAGVHNEQFF. In nucleotides, the CDR3 is TGCGCCAGCAGCCGACGTGCGGAGAGAGCGGGGGTACACAATGAGCAGTTCTTC. The chain couples TRBV5-1 to TRBJ2-1, with 8 bases that match TRBD2. The CDR3 loop spans 18 amino acids. The germline gives CDR1 SGHRS, CDR2 YFSETQ. V gave up 4 bases and J gave up 5 bases; unmatched junction bases: 17.

The chain couples TRBV7-2 to TRBJ2-5, with D possibly being TRBD1 or TRBD2 (5 bases each). From germline, CDR1 is SGHTA and CDR2 FQGNSA. This CDR3 region has 16 residues. Trimming took 6 bases from V and 9 from J, leaving 26 bases between them. CDR3: CASRNTPSGTPGAQYF. The CDR3 DNA follows: TGTGCCAGCAGGAATACACCCTCCGGGACCCCAGGAGCCCAGTACTTC.

The rearrangement uses TRBV29-1 and TRBJ2-3; D is perhaps TRBD2 (5 bases). Germline V gene data show CDR1 as SQVTM and CDR2 as ANQGSEA. Trimming cost V 3 bases and J 4 bases, with 8 bases left between them. The CDR3 is made up of 12 amino acids. The CDR3 region has the DNA TGCAGCGTTGAGGAGGTCGCAGATACGCAGTATTTT. This translates into CSVEEVADTQYF.

The V call is TRBV4-1, the J call TRBJ2-1; D is possibly TRBD1 or TRBD2 (5 bases each). The CDR3 has 16 amino acids. Germline V gene sequence: CDR1 MGHRA, CDR2 YSYEKL. Trimming shortened V by 3 bases and J by 0 bases, and 12 bases separated the two germline ends. CDR3 nucleotide sequence: TGCGCCAGCAGCCACCCTCTGGGGGACTCCTACAATGAGCAGTTCTTC. It is translated as CASSHPLGDSYNEQFF.

The chain carries TRBV7-9 and TRBJ2-4, with D possibly TRBD1 on 6 matching bases. Per germline, CDR1 SEHNR and CDR2 FQNEAQ (reference sequence). Trimming shortened V by 5 bases and J by 9 bases, and 8 bases separated the two germline ends. This CDR3 has 11 residues. CDR3 sequence: CASSPGVIQYF. For the CDR3, the DNA is TGTGCCAGCAGCCCAGGGGTCATTCAGTACTTC.

The rearrangement links TRBV11-2 to TRBJ2-7; the match to TRBD1 covers 8 bases. CDR3 size: 13 residues. V lost 5 bases and J lost 9; bases outside the gene matches: 9. Germline V gives CDR1 SGHAT, CDR2 FQNNGV. The CDR3 DNA reads as TGTGCCAGCAGCCCCAGGGGGCTGTCGGGGCAGTACTTC. Translating gives CASSPRGLSGQYF.

The rearrangement uses TRBV9 and TRBJ2-5; the D is unclear. V lost 2 bases, J lost 1 base, and 6 bases lay in between. CDR3 length equals 13 residues. CDR1 is SGDLS, CDR2 YYNGEE, per germline. The CDR3 here is CASSVRAQETQYF. The CDR3 DNA follows: TGTGCCAGCAGCGTCCGAGCCCAAGAGACCCAGTACTTC. The variable domain in full, completed from reference TRBV9 and TRBJ2-5, reads DSGVTQTPKHLITATGQRVTLRCSPRSGDLSVYWYQQSLDQGLQFLIQYYNGEERAKGNILERFSAQQFPDLHSELNLSSLELGDSALYFCASSVRAQETQYFGPGTRLLVL.

J is TRBJ1-1 and V is TRBV28, with 9 bases aligning to TRBD1. V trimming: 2 bases; J trimming: 0 bases; junction bases outside the gene matches: 10. The CDR3 is made up of 18 amino acids. CDR1 MDHEN and CDR2 SYDVKM come from the germline V gene. CDR3 in DNA: TGTGCCAGCAGTTTACCGCTCGGGACAGGGTTGATGAACACTGAAGCTTTCTTT. This sequence encodes CASSLPLGTGLMNTEAFF.

The chain has TRBV6-2 or TRBV6-3 and TRBJ2-7; 9 bases are a match to TRBD1. V shed 6 bases, J shed 6 bases, and the junction held 6 bases outside the gene matches. The V gene's germline CDR1 is MNHEY and CDR2 SVGEGT. The CDR3 contains 13 residues. Here the CDR3 reads CASRLGTGTEQYF. The CDR3 region has the DNA TGTGCCAGCAGACTGGGGACAGGGACCGAGCAGTACTTC.

The chain links TRBV6-5 to TRBJ2-1, with 8 bases identical to TRBD1. Trimming removed 0 bases from V and 8 bases from J; junction bases left unmatched: 12. CDR1 is MNHEY, CDR2 SVGAGI, per germline. This CDR3 region has 17 residues. The CDR3 coding sequence is TGTGCCAGCAGTTACTCGTTTCCCGGACAGGGAAGAGATGAGCAGTTCTTC. The encoded protein is CASSYSFPGQGRDEQFF.

This clonotype was detected once. The CDR3 region is CASRAGGTYEQYF. The CDR3 DNA reads as TGTGCCAGCAGGGCGGGAGGCACCTACGAGCAGTACTTC. The chain joins TRBV12-3 or TRBV12-4 to TRBJ2-7; 8 positions match TRBD2. J gave up 2 bases and V 6 bases, and 3 bases lay outside the gene matches. The CDR3 has 13 amino acids.

The CDR3 is CASSPVGPHNEQFF. CDR3 sequence (DNA): TGTGCCAGCAGCCCCGTGGGTCCTCACAATGAGCAGTTCTTC. The genes are TRBV3-1 and TRBJ2-1; no reliable D call. The CDR3 is 14 residues long. Trimming cost V 4 bases and J 5 bases, with 12 bases left between them. In germline, CDR1 is LGHDT, CDR2 YNNKEL (reference sequence).

This chain uses TRBV18 with TRBJ1-5; 7 nucleotides line up with TRBD1. Trimming at V came to 3 bases and at J to 7 bases, leaving 9 bases not matched to a gene. The CDR3 runs to 15 residues. The germline V gene has CDR1 KGHSH and CDR2 LQKENI. CDR3 amino acids: CASSPLTGPDQPQHF. The CDR3 DNA reads TGTGCCAGCTCACCGCTGACAGGGCCGGACCAGCCCCAGCATTTT. Together with reference TRBV18 and TRBJ1-5, the CDR3 gives the full variable domain: NAGVMQNPRHLVRRRGQEARLRCSPMKGHSHVYWYRQLPEEGLKFMVYLQKENIIDESGMPKERFSAEFPKEGPSILRIQQVVRGDSAAYFCASSPLTGPDQPQHFGDGTRLSIL.

This clonotype was counted a single time. The rearrangement uses TRBV20-1 and TRBJ2-7; D perhaps matches TRBD2 (6 bases). Trimming took off 3 bases at V and 3 bases at J, with 15 bases between the two ends. Per the germline V gene, CDR1 is DFQATT and CDR2 is SNEGSKA (reference sequence). The CDR3 runs 14 residues. The DNA for the CDR3 is TGCAGTGCTAGTATTAGCGGAGCGTACTACGAGCAGTACTTC. Its protein is CSASISGAYYEQYF.

This clonotype has only one observation. The genes are TRBV9 and TRBJ1-6; D perhaps matches TRBD1 (5 bases). Germline-derived CDR1 and CDR2 are SGDLS and YYNGEE. The CDR3 totals 15 residues. V lost 4 bases to trimming and J lost 7 bases, with 15 bases between them. This CDR3 is CASSPAGRGNSPLHF. The CDR3 DNA reads as TGTGCCAGCAGCCCAGCGGGGCGGGGGAATTCACCCCTCCACTTT.